These 5 T cell receptor beta chains originate from one sample sequenced in a study of blood T cell repertoires in COVID-19. The table came from immunoSEQ multiplex PCR; TCRdb's copy has only in-frame clones and leaves some out. The sample consists of fewer than 200,000 clones, around nine tenths of them appearing once. Source material: peripheral blood. The receptors were gathered from a woman in her sixties or seventies with COVID-19, enrolled during active disease.

The genes are TRBV5-1 and TRBJ2-7; TRBD2 matches 16 bases. The junction had 8 bases not matched to a gene; V was cut back by 5 bases and J by 3 bases. The CDR3 is made up of 17 amino acids. Germline V gene data show CDR1 as SGHRS and CDR2 as YFSETQ. CDR3 sequence: CASRPGLAGGLIYEQYF. The CDR3 nucleotides are TGCGCCAGCAGGCCGGGACTAGCGGGAGGGCTTATCTACGAGCAGTACTTC.

The chain uses TRBV5-1 and TRBJ2-7; maybe TRBD2 (5 bases). The CDR3 sequence is 14 residues long. V dropped 0 bases and J dropped 7 bases, with 14 bases sitting between them. CDR1 SGHRS and CDR2 YFSETQ come from the germline V gene. The CDR3 protein is CASSLGVARPEQYF. In DNA form, the CDR3 reads TGCGCCAGCAGCTTGGGAGTAGCGAGGCCGGAGCAGTACTTC.

The chain links TRBV7-6 to TRBJ1-4; 7 nucleotides match TRBD1. Germline CDR1 SGHVS, CDR2 FNYEAQ. The CDR3 extends over 13 amino acids. Trimming removed 10 bases from V and 3 bases from J; junction bases left unmatched: 5. This CDR3 is CATRTGPNEKLFF. CDR3 DNA: TGTGCCACGAGGACAGGACCTAATGAAAAACTGTTTTTT.

This rearrangement joins TRBV4-2 to TRBJ2-3; TRBD2 matches 11 bases. With V trimmed by 0 bases and J by 4 bases, 9 bases remained unmatched. Germline-derived CDR1 and CDR2 are LGHNA and YNFKEQ. CDR3 length: 18 residues. Written as DNA, the CDR3 is TGTGCCAGCAGCCAAGAAGTGAGTAGGACTAGCGGGTCAGATACGCAGTATTTT. Its protein is CASSQEVSRTSGSDTQYF.

This clone has just one count. This chain uses TRBV19 with TRBJ1-2; D is unclear. This CDR3 has 12 residues. Germline V gives CDR1 LNHDA, CDR2 SQIVND (reference sequence). Trimming removed 6 bases at V and 7 bases at J, with 12 bases between. CDR3 protein: CASSRRESGYTF. CDR3 DNA sequence: TGTGCCAGTAGCAGACGGGAATCTGGCTACACCTTC. The full variable domain, completed using reference TRBV19 and TRBJ1-2, is DGGITQSPKYLFRKEGQNVTLSCEQNLNHDAMYWYRQDPGQGLRLIYYSQIVNDFQKGDIAEGYSVSREKKESFPLTVTSAQKNPTAFYLCASSRRESGYTFGSGTRLTVV.